The next 10 T cell receptor beta chains were all read from a single sample in a study of T cell changes during pregnancy in multiple sclerosis. Here immunoSEQ multiplex PCR was the method, and the copy in TCRdb shows in-frame clones only, minus some. The table has over 70,000 clones, over 90% seen once. This specimen was peripheral blood, taken in the third trimester of pregnancy. The receptors here all came from a female donor with multiple sclerosis, enrolled in a pregnancy study.

The rearrangement links TRBV5-4 to TRBJ2-7; TRBD2 might be the D (5 bases). Germline CDR1 SGHNT, CDR2 YYREEE (reference sequence). V was cut by 0 bases and J by 3 bases, with 7 bases left in between. This CDR3 spans 13 amino acids. CDR3 loop: CASSLGSDYEQYF. CDR3 DNA: TGTGCCAGCAGCTTGGGTAGCGACTACGAGCAGTACTTC.

The CDR3 DNA sequence: TGTGCCAGCCCTCCCTGGGCCGGGACAGGGCCTTACAATGAGCAGTTCTTC. The encoded protein is CASPPWAGTGPYNEQFF. The chain combines TRBV18 with TRBJ2-1; 9 nucleotides align to TRBD1. The J segment lost 4 bases and the V segment lost 8 bases, leaving 15 bases of the junction unmatched. This CDR3 spans 17 amino acids. Germline CDR1 is KGHSH and CDR2 is LQKENI.

The chain uses TRBV5-6 and TRBJ2-2, with D tentatively TRBD2 (6 bases). The germline V gene has CDR1 SGHDT and CDR2 YYEEEE. Trimming took off 2 bases at V and 0 bases at J, with 8 bases between the two ends. The CDR3 runs to 15 residues. The CDR3 reads CASSFPGANTGELFF. The CDR3 DNA sequence: TGTGCCAGCAGCTTCCCGGGGGCGAACACCGGGGAGCTGTTTTTT. Combining the CDR3 with reference TRBV5-6 and TRBJ2-2 gives the whole variable domain DAGVTQSPTHLIKTRGQQVTLRCSPKSGHDTVSWYQQALGQGPQFIFQYYEEEERQRGNFPDRFSGHQFPNYSSELNVNALLLGDSALYLCASSFPGANTGELFFGEGSRLTVL.

The chain is built from TRBV5-6 and TRBJ2-7; the D gene is possibly TRBD2 (5 bases). Deletions cut 4 bases from V and 4 bases from J, with 15 bases between. Germline V gene lookup returns CDR1 SGHDT and CDR2 YYEEEE. The CDR3 has 14 residues. The CDR3 spells CASSGPGKPYEQYF. The CDR3 DNA follows: TGTGCCAGCAGCGGACCCGGGAAGCCTTACGAGCAGTACTTC.

The V and J genes are TRBV5-1 and TRBJ2-1; 9 bases are a match to TRBD1. Germline V gene sequence: CDR1 SGHRS, CDR2 YFSETQ. This CDR3 region has 14 residues. The junction had 6 bases not matched to a gene; V was cut back by 3 bases and J by 8 bases. For the CDR3, the DNA is TGCGCCAGCAGCTACGGGACAGGGTTTTATGAGCAGTTCTTC. Protein product: CASSYGTGFYEQFF.

V usage is TRBV29-1 and J usage is TRBJ1-2; tentatively, D is TRBD1 (6 bases). CDR1 is SQVTM, CDR2 ANQGSEA, per germline. Trimming took 4 bases from V and 8 from J, leaving 17 bases between them. The CDR3 loop spans 13 amino acids. The CDR3 reads CSVVALEGEGYTF. CDR3 coding DNA: TGCAGCGTTGTAGCCTTAGAGGGGGAAGGCTACACCTTC. Based on the CDR3 plus reference TRBV29-1 and TRBJ1-2, the full variable domain is SAVISQKPSRDICQRGTSLTIQCQVDSQVTMMFWYRQQPGQSLTLIATANQGSEATYESGFVIDKFPISRPNLTFSTLTVSNMSPEDSSIYLCSVVALEGEGYTFGSGTRLTVV.

This chain uses TRBV27 with TRBJ2-7, with 7 bases aligning to TRBD1. The CDR3 totals 12 residues. Looked up from germline, CDR1 is MNHEY and CDR2 is SMNVEV (reference sequence). V shed 5 bases, J shed 6 bases, and the junction held 4 bases outside the gene matches. As DNA, the CDR3 is TGTGCCAGCAGTCTCCCAGGGGGCGAGCAGTACTTC. Protein: CASSLPGGEQYF.

The gene calls are TRBV9 and TRBJ2-1; TRBD2 aligns across 8 bases. Per germline, CDR1 SGDLS and CDR2 YYNGEE. This CDR3 has 16 residues. Trimming at V came to 0 bases and at J to 5 bases, leaving 7 bases not matched to a gene. The CDR3 region has the DNA TGTGCCAGCAGCGTAGTCGTCGGGGGGGGGAACAATGAGCAGTTCTTC. Protein product: CASSVVVGGGNNEQFF.

This chain connects TRBV7-9 to TRBJ2-5, with a weak D call TRBD1 (5 bases). Germline CDR1 and CDR2: SEHNR and FQNEAQ (reference sequence). The CDR3 runs 14 residues. Trimming shortened V by 1 base and J by 5 bases, and 11 bases separated the two germline ends. CDR3 region: CASSLGQYGETQYF. In nucleotides, the CDR3 is TGTGCCAGCAGCTTAGGACAGTACGGGGAGACCCAGTACTTC.

The rearrangement joins TRBV27 to TRBJ2-1; D unclear. The CDR3 is 13 residues long. V lost 5 bases to trimming and J lost 8 bases, with 13 bases between them. Looked up from germline, CDR1 is MNHEY and CDR2 is SMNVEV (reference sequence). The CDR3, as DNA: TGTGCCAGCAGTCCCCAGTCTGTGCATGAGCAGTTCTTC. Its protein is CASSPQSVHEQFF.